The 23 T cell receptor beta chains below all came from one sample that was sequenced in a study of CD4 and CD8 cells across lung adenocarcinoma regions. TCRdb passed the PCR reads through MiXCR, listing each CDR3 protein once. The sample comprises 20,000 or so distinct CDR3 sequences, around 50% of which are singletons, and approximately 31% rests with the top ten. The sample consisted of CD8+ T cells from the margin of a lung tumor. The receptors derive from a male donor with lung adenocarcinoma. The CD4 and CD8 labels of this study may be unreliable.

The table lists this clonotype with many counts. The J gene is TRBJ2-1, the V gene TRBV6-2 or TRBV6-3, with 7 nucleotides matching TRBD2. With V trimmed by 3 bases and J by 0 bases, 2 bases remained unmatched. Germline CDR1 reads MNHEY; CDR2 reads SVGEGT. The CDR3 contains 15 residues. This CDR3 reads CASSYRGVSYNEQFF. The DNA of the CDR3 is TGTGCCAGCAGTTATCGGGGGGTCTCCTACAATGAGCAGTTCTTC.

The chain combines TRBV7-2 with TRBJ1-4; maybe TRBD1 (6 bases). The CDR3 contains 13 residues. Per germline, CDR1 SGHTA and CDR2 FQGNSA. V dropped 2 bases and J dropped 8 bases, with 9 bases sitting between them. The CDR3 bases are TGTGCCAGCAGCTTACTGGGGGCCGAAAAACTGTTTTTT. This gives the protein CASSLLGAEKLFF.

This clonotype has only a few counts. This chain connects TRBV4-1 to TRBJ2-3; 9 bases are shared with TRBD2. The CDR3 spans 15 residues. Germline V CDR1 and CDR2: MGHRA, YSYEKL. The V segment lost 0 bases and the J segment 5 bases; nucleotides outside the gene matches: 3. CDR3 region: CASSQDQLAGDTQYF. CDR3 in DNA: TGCGCCAGCAGCCAAGATCAACTAGCGGGAGATACGCAGTATTTT.

CDR3 sequence (DNA): TGCAGTGCTAGAGATCTGGACGGACGGGGCACAGATACGCAGTATTTT. This codes for CSARDLDGRGTDTQYF. J is TRBJ2-3 and V is TRBV20-1; no clear D. Germline lookup yields CDR1 DFQATT and CDR2 SNEGSKA (reference sequence). V was trimmed by 0 bases and J by 1 base, leaving 14 bases between them. The CDR3 is made up of 16 amino acids.

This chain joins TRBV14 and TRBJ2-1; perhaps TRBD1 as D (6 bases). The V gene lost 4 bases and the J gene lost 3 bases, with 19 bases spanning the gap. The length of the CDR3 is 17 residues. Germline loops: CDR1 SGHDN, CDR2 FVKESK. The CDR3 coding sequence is TGTGCCAGCAGCCTTAGACGTAGTACAGGGCTCTACAATGAGCAGTTCTTC. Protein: CASSLRRSTGLYNEQFF.

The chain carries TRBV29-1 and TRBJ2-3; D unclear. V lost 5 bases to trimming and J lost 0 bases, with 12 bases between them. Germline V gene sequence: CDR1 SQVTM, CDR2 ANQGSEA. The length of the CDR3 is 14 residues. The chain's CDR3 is CSVIVPPSTDTQYF. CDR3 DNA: TGCAGCGTTATTGTACCCCCCAGCACAGATACGCAGTATTTT.

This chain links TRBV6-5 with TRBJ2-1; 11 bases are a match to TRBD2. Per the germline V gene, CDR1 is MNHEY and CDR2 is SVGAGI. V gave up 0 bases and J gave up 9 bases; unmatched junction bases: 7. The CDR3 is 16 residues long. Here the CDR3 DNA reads TGTGCCAGCAGTTACTCCGTACTAGCGGGAGCCCTTGAGCAGTTCTTC. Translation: CASSYSVLAGALEQFF.

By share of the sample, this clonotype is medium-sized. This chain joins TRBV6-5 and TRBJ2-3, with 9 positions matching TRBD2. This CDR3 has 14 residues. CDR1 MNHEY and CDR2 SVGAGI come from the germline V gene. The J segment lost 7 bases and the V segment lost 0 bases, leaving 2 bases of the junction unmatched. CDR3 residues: CASSYSSGRNTQYF. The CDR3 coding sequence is TGTGCCAGCAGTTACTCTAGCGGGAGAAATACGCAGTATTTT.

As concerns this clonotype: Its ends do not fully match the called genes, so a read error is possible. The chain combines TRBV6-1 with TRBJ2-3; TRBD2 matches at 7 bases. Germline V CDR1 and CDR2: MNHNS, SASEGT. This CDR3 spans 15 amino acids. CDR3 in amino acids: CASSKVGLDADTQYF. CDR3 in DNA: TGTGCCAGCTCCAAAGTCGGACTAGACGCAGATACGCAGTATTTC.

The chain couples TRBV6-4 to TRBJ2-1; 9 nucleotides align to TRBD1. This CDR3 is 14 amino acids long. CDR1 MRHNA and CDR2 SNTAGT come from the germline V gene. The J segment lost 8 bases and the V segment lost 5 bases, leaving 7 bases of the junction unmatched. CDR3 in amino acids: CASSRTGEGDEQFF. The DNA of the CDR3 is TGTGCCAGCAGTCGGACAGGGGAAGGAGATGAGCAGTTCTTC.

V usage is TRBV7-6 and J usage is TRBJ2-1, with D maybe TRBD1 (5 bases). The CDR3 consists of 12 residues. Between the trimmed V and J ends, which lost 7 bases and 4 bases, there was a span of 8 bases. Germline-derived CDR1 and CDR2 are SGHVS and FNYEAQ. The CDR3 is CASTGRYNEQFF. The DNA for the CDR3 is TGTGCCAGCACAGGGCGTTACAATGAGCAGTTCTTC.

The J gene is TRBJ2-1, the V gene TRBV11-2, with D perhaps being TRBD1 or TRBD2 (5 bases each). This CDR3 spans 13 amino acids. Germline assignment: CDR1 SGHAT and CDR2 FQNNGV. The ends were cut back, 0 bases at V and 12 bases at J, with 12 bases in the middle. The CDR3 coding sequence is TGTGCCAGCAGCTTAGAGCCCGGGGCCCTGCAGTTCTTC. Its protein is CASSLEPGALQFF.

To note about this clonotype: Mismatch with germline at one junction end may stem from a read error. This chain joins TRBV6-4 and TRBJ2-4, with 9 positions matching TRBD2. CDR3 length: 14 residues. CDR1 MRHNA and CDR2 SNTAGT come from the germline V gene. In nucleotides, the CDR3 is TGTGCCAGCAGTGAGGCGGGAGGGAACAATGCGCAGTACTTT. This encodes CASSEAGGNNAQYF.

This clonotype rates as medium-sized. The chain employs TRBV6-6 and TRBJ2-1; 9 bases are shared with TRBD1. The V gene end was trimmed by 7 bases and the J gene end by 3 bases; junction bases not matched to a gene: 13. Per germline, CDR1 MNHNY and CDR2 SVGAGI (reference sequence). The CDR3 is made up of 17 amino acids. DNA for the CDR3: TGTGCCAGCATTTTAAGGGTAGGGACAGGGAACTACAATGAGCAGTTCTTC. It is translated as CASILRVGTGNYNEQFF.

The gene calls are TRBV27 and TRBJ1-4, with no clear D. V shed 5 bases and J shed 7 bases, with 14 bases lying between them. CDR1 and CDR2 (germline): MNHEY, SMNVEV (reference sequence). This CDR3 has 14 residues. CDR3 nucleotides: TGTGCCAGCAGTCGACCAGAGGGTTGTGAAAAACTGTTTTTT. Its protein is CASSRPEGCEKLFF.

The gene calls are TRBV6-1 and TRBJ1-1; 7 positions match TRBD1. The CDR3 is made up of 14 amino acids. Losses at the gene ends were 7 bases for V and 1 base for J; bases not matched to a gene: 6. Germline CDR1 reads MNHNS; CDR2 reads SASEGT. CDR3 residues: CASKQGFRNTEAFF. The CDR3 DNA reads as TGTGCCAGCAAACAGGGGTTCAGGAACACTGAAGCTTTCTTT.

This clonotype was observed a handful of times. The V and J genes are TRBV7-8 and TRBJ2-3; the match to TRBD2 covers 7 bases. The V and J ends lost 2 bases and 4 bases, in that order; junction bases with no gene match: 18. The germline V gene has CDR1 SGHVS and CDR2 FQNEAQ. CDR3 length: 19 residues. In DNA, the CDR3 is TGTGCCAGCAGCTTAATTGTCGGGCTGGCGGGAGCTTCAGCAGATACGCAGTATTTT. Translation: CASSLIVGLAGASADTQYF.

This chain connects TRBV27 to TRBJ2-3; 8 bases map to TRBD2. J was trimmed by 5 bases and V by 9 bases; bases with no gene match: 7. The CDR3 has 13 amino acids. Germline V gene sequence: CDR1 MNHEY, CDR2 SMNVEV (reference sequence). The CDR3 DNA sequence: TGTGCCAGACAGCGGGAGTCTAGAGATACGCAGTATTTT. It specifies CARQRESRDTQYF.

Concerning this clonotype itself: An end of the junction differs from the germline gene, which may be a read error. The CDR3: CASSEGSSKDTQYF. Written as DNA, the CDR3 is TGCGCGAGCAGTGAGGGGTCTAGCAAAGATACGCAGTATTTT. The chain combines TRBV10-1 with TRBJ2-3; either TRBD1 or TRBD2 may fit D (5 bases each). The CDR3 has 14 amino acids. Germline-derived CDR1 and CDR2 are WNHNN and SYGVQD (reference sequence).

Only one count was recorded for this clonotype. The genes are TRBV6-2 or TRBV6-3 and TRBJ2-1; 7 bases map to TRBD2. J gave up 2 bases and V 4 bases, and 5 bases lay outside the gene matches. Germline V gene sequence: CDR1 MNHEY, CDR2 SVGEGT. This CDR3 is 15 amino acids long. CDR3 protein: CASSSAGTTYNEQFF. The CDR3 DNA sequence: TGTGCCAGCAGTTCAGCGGGAACTACCTACAATGAGCAGTTCTTC.

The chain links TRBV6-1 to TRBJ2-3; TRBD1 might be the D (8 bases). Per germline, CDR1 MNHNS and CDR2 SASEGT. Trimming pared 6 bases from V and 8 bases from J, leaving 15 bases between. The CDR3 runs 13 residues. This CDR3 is CASSRTGRGTQYF. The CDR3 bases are TGTGCCAGCAGCCGGACAGGGAGGGGTACGCAGTATTTT.

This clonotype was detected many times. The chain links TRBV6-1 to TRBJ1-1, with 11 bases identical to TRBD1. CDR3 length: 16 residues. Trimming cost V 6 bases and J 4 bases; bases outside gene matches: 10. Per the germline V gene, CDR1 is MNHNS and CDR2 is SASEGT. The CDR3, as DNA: TGTGCCAGCAGGACCGGACAGGGGGCAAGAATCACTGAAGCTTTCTTT. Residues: CASRTGQGARITEAFF.

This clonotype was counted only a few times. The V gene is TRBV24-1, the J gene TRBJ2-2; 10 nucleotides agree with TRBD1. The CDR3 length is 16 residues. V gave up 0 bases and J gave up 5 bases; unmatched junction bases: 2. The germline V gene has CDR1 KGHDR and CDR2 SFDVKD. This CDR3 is CATSDLRQGATGELFF. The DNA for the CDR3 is TGTGCCACCAGTGATTTGCGACAGGGGGCAACCGGGGAGCTGTTTTTT.